The rows below give T cell receptor beta chains drawn from one sample of a study of blood T cells in healthy people across ages. TCRdb independently ran MiXCR on the 5' RACE reads; one entry per CDR3 protein. The profile shows hundreds of thousands of distinct CDR3 sequences, 24% of them singletons. These data also featured in a second study, about T cells of mothers and their children.

Sequenced input: blood. The receptor source for this set is a boy aged 5 to 17 in good health. Each CDR3 is given with its conserved first and last residue. A D gene is named only where the DNA matches it firmly. A row's size may be missing; if present it is once, few, many or a size class.

j_call clone_size v_call d_call cdr3_aa cdr3_nt
TRBJ1-4 few TRBV3-1 NA CASSLDGVQLFF TGTGCCAGCAGCCTTGACGGCGTTCAGCTGTTTTTT
TRBJ1-2 NA TRBV29-1 NA CSVEEGARGYTF TGCAGCGTTGAAGAGGGGGCGCGGGGCTACACCTTC
TRBJ1-5 NA TRBV28 NA CASILDSGSNQPQHF TGTGCCAGCATACTGGACAGCGGATCGAATCAGCCCCAGCATTTT
TRBJ2-6 many TRBV2 NA CASSQLSGANVLTF TGTGCCAGCAGTCAACTCTCTGGGGCCAACGTCCTGACTTTC
TRBJ2-7 NA TRBV28 TRBD1 CASSLAGTGLHEQYF TGTGCCAGCAGTTTAGCAGGGACAGGGCTCCACGAGCAGTACTTC
TRBJ1-4 many TRBV29-1 NA CSVDGGRGKLFF TGCAGCGTCGACGGGGGGCGCGGAAAACTGTTTTTT
TRBJ2-7 few TRBV27 TRBD2 CASSLVMTSGGRSSYEQYF TGTGCCAGCAGTTTAGTTATGACTAGCGGGGGGCGGAGCTCCTACGAGCAGTACTTC
TRBJ2-1 many TRBV6-4 NA CASSKGLKGGDEQFF TGTGCCAGCAGTAAGGGACTAAAAGGGGGAGATGAGCAGTTCTTC
TRBJ1-2 NA TRBV29-1 NA CSVEDLGRLDGYTF TGCAGCGTTGAAGATCTGGGCAGGTTGGATGGCTACACCTTC
TRBJ2-1 NA TRBV5-1 TRBD2 CASSAGLDYNEQFF TGCGCCAGCAGCGCCGGACTAGACTACAATGAGCAGTTCTTC
TRBJ2-5 medium-sized TRBV28 NA CASSRLAWSGPGEQETQYF TGTGCCAGCAGTCGTCTCGCCTGGTCGGGCCCGGGGGAGCAAGAGACCCAGTACTTC
TRBJ2-1 NA TRBV14 TRBD2 CASSPQTGTSGRRPNEQFF TGTGCCAGCAGCCCCCAGACCGGGACTAGCGGGAGAAGACCCAATGAGCAGTTCTTC
TRBJ2-5 NA TRBV12-3/TRBV12-4 TRBD1 CASSLAEQGAPLETQYF TGTGCCAGCAGTTTAGCGGAACAGGGGGCGCCGTTGGAGACCCAGTACTTC
TRBJ2-7 few TRBV7-2 NA CASSYLGLGSYEQYF TGTGCCAGCAGCTACCTAGGTCTGGGCTCCTACGAGCAGTACTTC
TRBJ2-1 few TRBV20-1 TRBD2 CSANAGTSGRGQFF TGCAGTGCTAACGCCGGGACTAGCGGGAGGGGGCAGTTCTTC
TRBJ1-1 NA TRBV6-6 NA CASSYALTLAEAFF TGTGCCAGCAGTTACGCCCTCACGTTAGCTGAAGCTTTCTTT